The rows below give T cell receptor beta chains drawn from one sample of a study of cytomegalovirus exposure and HLA in healthy donors. The assay was immunoSEQ multiplex PCR, and TCRdb's table has in-frame clones only and misses some. The data show around 110,000 clones, and the top ten clones hold 6.8%. The source material was PBMCs. The receptor set was obtained from a middle-aged man in good health and CMV-seropositive. CDR3s include the opening cysteine and the closing phenylalanine or tryptophan. D genes are given only for firm matches.

V gene: TRBV30; D gene: TRBD1; J gene: TRBJ1-2; CDR3 protein: CAWNGQGARYGYTF; CDR3 DNA: TGTGCCTGGAACGGACAGGGGGCGCGATATGGCTACACCTTC
V gene: TRBV5-1; D gene: TRBD1; J gene: TRBJ2-5; CDR3 protein: CASSPDRGGKTQYF; CDR3 DNA: TGCGCCAGCAGCCCGGACAGGGGCGGAAAGACCCAGTACTTC
V gene: TRBV4-1; D gene: TRBD1; J gene: TRBJ2-3; CDR3 protein: CASSQGTGGDTQYF; CDR3 DNA: TGCGCCAGCAGCCAAGGGACAGGAGGAGATACGCAGTATTTT
V gene: TRBV7-8; D gene: TRBD1; J gene: TRBJ1-5; CDR3 protein: CASSLPGGDQPQHF; CDR3 DNA: TGTGCCAGCAGCTTACCAGGGGGCGATCAGCCCCAGCATTTT
V gene: TRBV5-1; D gene: TRBD2; J gene: TRBJ2-1; CDR3 protein: CASSLLAGGLNEQFF; CDR3 DNA: TGCGCCAGCAGCCTCCTAGCGGGAGGGTTAAATGAGCAGTTCTTC
V gene: TRBV4-2; D gene: TRBD2; J gene: TRBJ2-3; CDR3 protein: CASGRLAGNTDTQYF; CDR3 DNA: TGTGCCAGCGGTCGACTAGCGGGGAACACAGATACGCAGTATTTT
V gene: TRBV5-1; D gene: TRBD1; J gene: TRBJ2-2; CDR3 protein: CASSLGQGANTGELFF; CDR3 DNA: TGCGCCAGCAGCTTGGGACAGGGAGCGAACACCGGGGAGCTGTTTTTT
V gene: TRBV27; D gene: -; J gene: TRBJ1-2; CDR3 protein: CASSSHRQQYGYTF; CDR3 DNA: TGTGCCAGCAGTTCTCACCGACAACAATATGGCTACACCTTC
V gene: TRBV5-1; D gene: -; J gene: TRBJ2-5; CDR3 protein: CASSFQGIGLQETQYF; CDR3 DNA: TGCGCCAGCAGCTTCCAGGGGATTGGGCTCCAAGAGACCCAGTACTTC
V gene: TRBV7-2; D gene: TRBD2; J gene: TRBJ2-7; CDR3 protein: CASSSRPKREDLYEQYF; CDR3 DNA: TGTGCCAGCAGCTCGAGGCCCAAGCGGGAGGACCTCTACGAGCAGTACTTC
V gene: TRBV5-6; D gene: TRBD1; J gene: TRBJ1-2; CDR3 protein: CASSRRTGSGYTF; CDR3 DNA: TGTGCCAGCAGCAGACGGACAGGGAGTGGCTACACCTTC
V gene: TRBV6-5; D gene: -; J gene: TRBJ2-5; CDR3 protein: CASSYGGQETQYF; CDR3 DNA: TGTGCCAGCAGTTATGGGGGGCAAGAGACCCAGTACTTC
V gene: TRBV5-1; D gene: -; J gene: TRBJ2-5; CDR3 protein: CASRPGGKETQYF; CDR3 DNA: TGCGCCAGCAGACCGGGGGGCAAGGAGACCCAGTACTTC
V gene: TRBV4-1; D gene: -; J gene: TRBJ2-5; CDR3 protein: CASSQDQDNQETQYF; CDR3 DNA: TGCGCCAGCAGCCAAGATCAGGACAACCAAGAGACCCAGTACTTC
V gene: TRBV10-3; D gene: -; J gene: TRBJ1-4; CDR3 protein: CAISSSGTIPEKLFF; CDR3 DNA: TGTGCCATCAGTTCTTCCGGGACAATCCCTGAAAAACTGTTTTTT
V gene: TRBV9; D gene: TRBD2; J gene: TRBJ2-3; CDR3 protein: CASSRSGGSTDTQYF; CDR3 DNA: TGTGCCAGCAGCCGTAGCGGGGGTAGCACAGATACGCAGTATTTT
V gene: TRBV13; D gene: -; J gene: TRBJ1-1; CDR3 protein: CASSLRGWNTEAFF; CDR3 DNA: TGTGCCAGCAGCCTTAGGGGATGGAACACTGAAGCTTTCTTT
V gene: TRBV5-8; D gene: TRBD2; J gene: TRBJ2-3; CDR3 protein: CASSLARLAGAADTQYF; CDR3 DNA: TGTGCCAGCAGCTTGGCCCGGCTAGCGGGAGCGGCAGATACGCAGTATTTT
V gene: TRBV28; D gene: -; J gene: TRBJ1-5; CDR3 protein: CASSSRDFVKGQPQHF; CDR3 DNA: TGTGCCAGCAGTTCCCGGGACTTTGTAAAGGGGCAGCCCCAGCATTTT
V gene: TRBV28; D gene: TRBD2; J gene: TRBJ2-1; CDR3 protein: CASSLVAGGGNEQFF; CDR3 DNA: TGTGCCAGCAGTTTAGTAGCGGGAGGAGGGAATGAGCAGTTCTTC
V gene: TRBV19; D gene: TRBD2; J gene: TRBJ2-1; CDR3 protein: CASRLAGVSNEQFF; CDR3 DNA: TGTGCCAGTCGACTAGCGGGAGTCTCTAATGAGCAGTTCTTC
V gene: TRBV5-6; D gene: TRBD1; J gene: TRBJ2-7; CDR3 protein: CASTSVGTGSHEQYF; CDR3 DNA: TGTGCCAGCACCTCAGTTGGGACAGGGAGCCACGAGCAGTACTTC
V gene: TRBV18; D gene: -; J gene: TRBJ2-5; CDR3 protein: CASQQTTQETQYF; CDR3 DNA: TGTGCCAGCCAACAGACTACCCAAGAGACCCAGTACTTC
V gene: TRBV9; D gene: TRBD1; J gene: TRBJ1-2; CDR3 protein: CASSKTGKSYGYTF; CDR3 DNA: TGTGCCAGCAGCAAGACAGGGAAGAGCTATGGCTACACCTTC
V gene: TRBV10-3; D gene: -; J gene: TRBJ1-4; CDR3 protein: CAISDGGGSEKLFF; CDR3 DNA: TGTGCCATCAGTGACGGGGGAGGGAGTGAAAAACTGTTTTTT